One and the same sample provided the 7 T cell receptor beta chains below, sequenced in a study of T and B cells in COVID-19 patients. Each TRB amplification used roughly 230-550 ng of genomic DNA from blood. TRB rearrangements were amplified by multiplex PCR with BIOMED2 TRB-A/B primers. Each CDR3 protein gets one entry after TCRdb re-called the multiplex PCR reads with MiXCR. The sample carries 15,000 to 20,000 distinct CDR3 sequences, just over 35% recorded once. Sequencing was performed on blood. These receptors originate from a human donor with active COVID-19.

The CDR3 loop reads CASSPTGGYNYGYTF. CDR3 bases: TGTGCCAGTAGCCCGACCGGAGGTTACAACTATGGCTACACCTTC. The chain couples TRBV19 to TRBJ1-2; D remains unclear. The CDR3 is 15 residues long. Germline CDR1 and CDR2: LNHDA and SQIVND (reference sequence). Deletions cut 6 bases from V and 2 bases from J, with 16 bases between.

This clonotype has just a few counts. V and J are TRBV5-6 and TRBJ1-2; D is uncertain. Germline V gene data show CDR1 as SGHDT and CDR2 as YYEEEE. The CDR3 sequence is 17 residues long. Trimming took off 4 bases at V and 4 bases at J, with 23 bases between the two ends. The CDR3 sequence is CASSPPLLRIDVYGYTF. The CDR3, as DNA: TGTGCCAGCAGCCCACCCCTCCTCCGGATTGACGTCTATGGCTACACCTTC.

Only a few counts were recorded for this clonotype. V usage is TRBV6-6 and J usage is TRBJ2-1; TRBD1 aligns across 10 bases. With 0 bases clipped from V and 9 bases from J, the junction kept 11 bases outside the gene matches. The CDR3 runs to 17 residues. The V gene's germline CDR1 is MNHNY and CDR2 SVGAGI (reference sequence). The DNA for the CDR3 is TGTGCCAGCAGTTACTCGATGGTCAAAGGACAGGGGGGTGAGCAGTTCTTC. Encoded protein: CASSYSMVKGQGGEQFF.

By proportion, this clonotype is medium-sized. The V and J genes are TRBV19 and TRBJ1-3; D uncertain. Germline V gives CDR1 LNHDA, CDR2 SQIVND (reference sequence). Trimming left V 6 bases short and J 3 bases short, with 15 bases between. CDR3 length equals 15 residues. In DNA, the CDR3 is TGTGCCAGTAGCCCTCGAACGTACGATGGAAACACCATATATTTT. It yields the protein CASSPRTYDGNTIYF.

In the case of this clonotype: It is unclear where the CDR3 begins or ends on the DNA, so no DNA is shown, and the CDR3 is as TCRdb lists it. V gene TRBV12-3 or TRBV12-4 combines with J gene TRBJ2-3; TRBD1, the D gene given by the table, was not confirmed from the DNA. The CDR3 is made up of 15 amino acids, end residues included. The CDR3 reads CASKWGGGNTDTKYF.

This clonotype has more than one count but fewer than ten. The chain's CDR3 is CASSYGADYGYTF. CDR3 nucleotide sequence: TGTGCCAGCAGTTACGGGGCTGACTATGGCTACACCTTC. The chain recombines TRBV6-5 with TRBJ1-2; D is possibly TRBD1 (5 bases). The CDR3 totals 13 residues. Germline CDR1 MNHEY, CDR2 SVGAGI. The germline V and J ends were trimmed by 2 bases and 3 bases, with 7 bases remaining between them.

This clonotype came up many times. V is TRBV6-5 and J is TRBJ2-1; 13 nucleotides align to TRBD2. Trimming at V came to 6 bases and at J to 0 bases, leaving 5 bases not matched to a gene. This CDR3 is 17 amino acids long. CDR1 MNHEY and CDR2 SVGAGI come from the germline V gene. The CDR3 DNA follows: TGTGCCAGCAGACAGAGGACTAGCGGGGGCTCCTACAATGAGCAGTTCTTC. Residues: CASRQRTSGGSYNEQFF.